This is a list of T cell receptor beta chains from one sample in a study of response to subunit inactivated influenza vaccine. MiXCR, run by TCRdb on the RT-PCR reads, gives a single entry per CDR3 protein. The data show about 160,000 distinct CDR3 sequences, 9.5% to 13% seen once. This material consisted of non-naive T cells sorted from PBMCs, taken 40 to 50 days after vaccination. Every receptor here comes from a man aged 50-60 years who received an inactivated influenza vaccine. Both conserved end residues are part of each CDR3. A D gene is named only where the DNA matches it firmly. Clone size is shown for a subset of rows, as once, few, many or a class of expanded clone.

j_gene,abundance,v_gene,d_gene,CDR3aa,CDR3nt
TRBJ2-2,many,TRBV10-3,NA,CAINREITTGELFF,TGTGCCATAAACCGGGAAATCACCACCGGGGAGCTGTTTTTT
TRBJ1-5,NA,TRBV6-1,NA,CASSNRARDLSSNQPQHF,TGTGCCAGCAGCAACCGGGCCAGGGACCTCTCTAGCAATCAGCCCCAGCATTTT
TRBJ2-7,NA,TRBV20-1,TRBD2,CSARDREREIEQYF,TGCAGTGCTAGAGATAGGGAGCGGGAGATCGAGCAGTACTTC
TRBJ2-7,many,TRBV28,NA,CASSLFSGRKLTYEQYF,TGTGCCAGCAGTTTATTCTCTGGGCGAAAACTAACCTACGAGCAGTACTTC
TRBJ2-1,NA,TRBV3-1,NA,CASSQGGSSREQFF,TGTGCCAGCAGCCAAGGTGGGTCTAGCAGAGAGCAGTTCTTC
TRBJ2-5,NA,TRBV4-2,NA,CASSQDRTGETQYF,TGTGCCAGCAGCCAAGATCGTACGGGAGAGACCCAGTACTTC
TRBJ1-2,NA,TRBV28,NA,CASSFGDGGYGYTF,TGTGCCAGCAGTTTCGGGGACGGGGGGTATGGCTACACCTTC
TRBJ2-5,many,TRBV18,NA,CASSPPMGETQYF,TGTGCCAGCTCACCGCCGATGGGGGAGACCCAGTACTTC
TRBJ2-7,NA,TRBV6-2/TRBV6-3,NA,CASSPPSGSRSSEQYF,TGTGCCAGCAGCCCTCCCTCTGGATCTCGCAGCTCCGAGCAGTACTTC
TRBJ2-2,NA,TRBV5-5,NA,CASRQGSVTGELFF,TGTGCCAGCAGGCAGGGGTCGGTCACCGGGGAGCTGTTTTTT
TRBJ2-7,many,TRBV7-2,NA,CASSLASGSYEQYF,TGTGCCAGCAGCTTAGCCTCAGGATCCTACGAGCAGTACTTC
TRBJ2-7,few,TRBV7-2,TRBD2,CASSTTSGSRHEQYF,TGTGCCAGCAGCACCACTAGCGGGTCTCGGCACGAGCAGTACTTC
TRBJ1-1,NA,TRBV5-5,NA,CASSRLRIQNTEAFF,TGTGCCAGCAGCCGGCTAAGGATCCAGAACACTGAAGCTTTCTTT
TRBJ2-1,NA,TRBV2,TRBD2,CASSRPGLALYNEQFF,TGTGCCAGCAGTCGACCGGGACTAGCCCTTTACAATGAGCAGTTCTTC
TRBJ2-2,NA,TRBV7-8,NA,CASSPDGANTGEQFF,TGTGCCAGCAGCCCGGACGGAGCGAACACCGGGGAGCAGTTTTTT
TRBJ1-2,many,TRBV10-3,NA,CAISEEGNYGYTF,TGTGCCATCAGTGAAGAGGGGAACTATGGCTACACCTTC
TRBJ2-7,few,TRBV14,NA,CASSQVLGGSSYEQYF,TGTGCCAGCAGCCAAGTGCTCGGAGGCAGCTCCTACGAGCAGTACTTC
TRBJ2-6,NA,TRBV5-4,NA,CASSSAPQGRNSGANVLTF,TGTGCCAGCAGCTCCGCCCCCCAGGGCAGAAACTCTGGGGCCAACGTCCTGACTTTC
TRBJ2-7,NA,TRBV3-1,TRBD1,CASSQGLDRVYEQYF,TGTGCCAGCAGCCAAGGCCTTGACAGGGTGTACGAGCAGTACTTC
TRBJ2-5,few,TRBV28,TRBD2,CASGGRFFGGRGGTQYF,TGTGCCAGCGGCGGAAGATTTTTCGGCGGGAGGGGAGGGACCCAGTACTTC
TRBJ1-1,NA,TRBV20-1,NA,CSARRGGFPAFF,TGCAGTGCTAGGAGAGGGGGGTTCCCAGCTTTCTTT
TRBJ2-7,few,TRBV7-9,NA,CASLAENSYEQYF,TGTGCGAGCTTGGCGGAGAACTCCTACGAGCAGTACTTC
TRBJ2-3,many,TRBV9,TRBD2,CASSVGTSGTDTQYF,TGTGCCAGCAGCGTAGGTACTAGCGGCACAGATACGCAGTATTTT
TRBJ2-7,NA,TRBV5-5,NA,CASSLVAGQIYEQYF,TGTGCCAGCAGCTTGGTAGCAGGGCAAATCTACGAGCAGTACTTC
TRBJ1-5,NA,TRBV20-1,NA,CSAPGGPNQPQHF,TGCAGTGCTCCCGGGGGCCCCAATCAGCCCCAGCATTTT
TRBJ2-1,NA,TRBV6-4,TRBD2,CASSEGRGDYNEQFF,TGTGCCAGCAGTGAAGGGAGGGGCGACTACAATGAGCAGTTCTTC
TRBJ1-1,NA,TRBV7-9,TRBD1,CASSQREDRGFNTEAFF,TGTGCCAGCAGCCAGCGGGAGGACAGGGGCTTTAACACTGAAGCTTTCTTT
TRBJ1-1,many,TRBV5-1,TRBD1,CASSLSSEGQGKFF,TGCGCCAGCAGCTTGTCGTCGGAGGGACAGGGGAAGTTCTTT
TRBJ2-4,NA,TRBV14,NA,CASSQDYGIQYF,TGTGCCAGCAGCCAAGATTACGGCATTCAGTACTTC
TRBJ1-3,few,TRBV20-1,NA,CSASRDTGNTIYF,TGCAGTGCTTCCCGGGACACTGGAAACACCATATATTTT
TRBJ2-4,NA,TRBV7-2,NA,CASSPPAGAKNIQYF,TGTGCCAGCAGCCCCCCCGCGGGAGCCAAAAACATTCAGTACTTC
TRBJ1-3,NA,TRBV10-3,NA,CATSLGANSGNTIYF,TGTGCCACCAGCCTTGGCGCCAACTCTGGAAACACCATATATTTT
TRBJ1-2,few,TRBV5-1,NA,CASSQRSNYGYTF,TGCGCCAGCAGCCAACGGAGTAACTATGGCTACACCTTC
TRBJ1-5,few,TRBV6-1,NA,CATLPHITQPQHF,TGTGCCACCCTCCCCCACATTACTCAGCCCCAGCATTTT
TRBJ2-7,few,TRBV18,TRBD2,CASSPPSSGGPDEQYF,TGTGCCAGCTCACCACCCTCTTCGGGAGGGCCGGACGAGCAGTACTTC
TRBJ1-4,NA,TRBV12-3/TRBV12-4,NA,CASSLRSALREHEKLFF,TGTGCCAGCAGTTTAAGATCGGCACTGCGGGAACATGAAAAACTGTTTTTT
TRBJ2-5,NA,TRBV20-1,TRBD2,CSASGGAWYQETQYF,TGCAGTGCTAGCGGGGGGGCCTGGTACCAAGAGACCCAGTACTTC
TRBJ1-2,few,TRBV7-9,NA,CASSPRAENTF,TGTGCCAGCAGCCCTCGGGCTGAGAACACCTTC
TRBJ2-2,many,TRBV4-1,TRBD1,CASSQLLRGQGFGELFF,TGCGCCAGCAGCCAACTATTGAGGGGACAGGGGTTCGGGGAGCTGTTTTTT
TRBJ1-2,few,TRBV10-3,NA,CAILGPANYGYTF,TGTGCCATCTTGGGCCCGGCTAACTATGGCTACACCTTC
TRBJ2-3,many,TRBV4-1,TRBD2,CASSQDLIAGGISTDTQYF,TGCGCCAGCAGCCAAGATTTAATAGCGGGGGGGATAAGCACAGATACGCAGTATTTT
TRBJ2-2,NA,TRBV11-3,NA,CASSEGQNTGELFF,TGTGCCAGCAGCGAAGGACAGAACACCGGGGAGCTGTTTTTT
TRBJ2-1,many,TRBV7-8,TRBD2,CASSSSSGGAYNEQFF,TGTGCCAGCAGCTCATCTAGCGGGGGGGCCTACAATGAGCAGTTCTTC
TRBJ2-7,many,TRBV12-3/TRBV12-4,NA,CASSLGLGPSVDEQYF,TGTGCCAGCAGTTTGGGGTTGGGACCGTCGGTGGACGAGCAGTACTTC
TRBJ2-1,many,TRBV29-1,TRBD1,CSVDRPDRGSYNEQFF,TGCAGCGTTGACCGCCCCGACAGGGGCTCCTACAATGAGCAGTTCTTC
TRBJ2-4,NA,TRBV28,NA,CASSYIAKNIQYF,TGTGCCAGCAGTTACATAGCCAAAAACATTCAGTACTTC
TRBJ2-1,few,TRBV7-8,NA,CASSFPSAGSSYNEQFF,TGTGCCAGCAGCTTCCCGAGCGCCGGGAGCTCCTACAATGAGCAGTTCTTC
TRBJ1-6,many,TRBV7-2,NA,CASSLARQGSPLHF,TGTGCCAGCAGCTTAGCGCGTCAGGGTTCACCCCTCCACTTT
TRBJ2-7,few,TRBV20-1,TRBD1,CSLTDRVGEQYF,TGCAGCCTCACGGACAGGGTGGGGGAGCAGTACTTC
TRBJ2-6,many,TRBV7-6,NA,CASSLRSGANVLTF,TGTGCCAGCAGCTTAAGGTCTGGGGCCAACGTCCTGACTTTC
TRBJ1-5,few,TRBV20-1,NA,CSARDHRGDQPQHF,TGCAGTGCTAGAGATCACCGGGGGGATCAGCCCCAGCATTTT
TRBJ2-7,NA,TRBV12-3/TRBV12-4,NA,CASREQDGSYEQYF,TGTGCCAGCAGGGAACAGGACGGCTCCTACGAGCAGTACTTC
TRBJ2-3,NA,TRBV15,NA,CATSRKTDSTDTQYF,TGTGCCACCAGCAGGAAAACGGACAGCACAGATACGCAGTATTTT
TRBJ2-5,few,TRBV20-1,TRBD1,CSALRQGLQTQYF,TGCAGTGCTCTCCGACAGGGGTTGCAGACCCAGTACTTC
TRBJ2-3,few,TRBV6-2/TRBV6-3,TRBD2,CASSYSGGQTQYF,TGTGCCAGCAGTTACAGCGGGGGTCAAACGCAGTATTTT
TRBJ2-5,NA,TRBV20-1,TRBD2,CSARGRTSGDWYQETQYF,TGCAGTGCTAGAGGACGAACTAGCGGAGATTGGTACCAAGAGACCCAGTACTTC
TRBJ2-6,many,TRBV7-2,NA,CASSFRSSGANVLTF,TGTGCCAGCAGCTTTAGGAGCTCTGGGGCCAACGTCCTGACTTTC
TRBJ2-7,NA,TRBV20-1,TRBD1,CSALGQIQYEQYF,TGCAGTGCTTTGGGACAGATACAATACGAGCAGTACTTC
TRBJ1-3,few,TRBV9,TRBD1,CASSGDRGNTIYF,TGTGCCAGCAGTGGGGACAGGGGAAACACCATATATTTT